A selection of T cell receptor beta chains follows, all from one sample in a study of blood T cell repertoires in COVID-19. Clones were read by immunoSEQ multiplex PCR, and TCRdb kept only the in-frame ones, dropping some. Among about 73,000 clones listed, roughly three quarters were seen once. The sequencing sample was made of peripheral blood. All receptors come from a man between 65 and 85 years old with COVID-19, enrolled during active disease. Both conserved end residues are part of each CDR3. A D gene is named only where the DNA matches it firmly.

d_gene	v_gene	CDR3aa
NA	TRBV15	CATREGGTNYGYTF
NA	TRBV5-5	CASSLAQNSPLHF
TRBD1	TRBV28	CARTGEPYNEQFF
TRBD1	TRBV6-5	CASAGTALIDTQYF
NA	TRBV6-5	CASSYSEGSNEKLFF
NA	TRBV7-2	CASSLQGITYNEQFF
NA	TRBV5-6	CASSLAAARLLGDQYF
TRBD1	TRBV27	CASKMGQGAAYEQYF
NA	TRBV11-3	CASSLGRGEAFF
NA	TRBV2	CASSEMGFTGELFF
NA	TRBV27	CASSEGDSYNEQFF
NA	TRBV7-9	CASSDGGKGQGESYGYTF
TRBD1	TRBV5-5	CASSLTGDYGYTF
TRBD1	TRBV3-1/TRBV3-2	CASSQNRDRYYEQYF
NA	TRBV4-3	CASSQDGGTTNEKLFF
NA	TRBV19	CASSISPPGVGTEAFF
TRBD1	TRBV27	CASSLSAGGRDQPQHF
NA	TRBV4-1	CASSEQENSNQPQHF
TRBD1	TRBV5-1	CASSRGQFYEQYF
TRBD1	TRBV28	CASSSPGQGHTEAFF
NA	TRBV7-9	CASSLGTGVVAEAFF
NA	TRBV19	CASSTEDNYGYTF
NA	TRBV4-2	CASSQGSDNTDTQYF
NA	TRBV7-9	CASSLEVLGFNGYTF
NA	TRBV15	CATRGAWRTNEKLFF
NA	TRBV29-1	CSVEGQYYGYTF
NA	TRBV2	CASSGEYSNQPQHF
NA	TRBV7-2	CASSPRRETRYGYTF
TRBD1	TRBV30	CAWSVRQTGMSNQPQHF
NA	TRBV6-5	CASSYSGRTGELFF
TRBD2	TRBV9	CASSVGAGEVYYEQYF
NA	TRBV9	CASSVGGKRGNNSPLHF
NA	TRBV9	CASSVAGSDFYNEQFF
NA	TRBV23-1	CASSPGTKEAFF
NA	TRBV19	CAGIRQQKNNSPLHF
NA	TRBV5-6	CASSLSKGVGQPQHF
NA	TRBV6-5	CASSSWAPGTDTQYF
NA	TRBV6-2/TRBV6-3	CASSLPVWEGVTEAFF
NA	TRBV9	CASSVGGSSTDTQYF
TRBD1	TRBV3-1/TRBV3-2	CASSLRDRIGNTIYF
NA	TRBV28	CASSLASVDTQYF
TRBD2	TRBV28	CASTTSGILNEQFF
TRBD2	TRBV25-1	CASSEGLATDNEQFF
NA	TRBV29-1	CSASWAGHYGYTF
TRBD1	TRBV11-2	CASSLVRGRVYEQYF
TRBD1	TRBV18	CASSPPWDRDEAFF
NA	TRBV16	CASSQGYLGEQYF
TRBD1	TRBV7-8	CASSVGRGRGTNEKLFF
NA	TRBV28	CASSPGVHSNQPQHF
NA	TRBV6-5	CASSYSLKSGYEQYF
TRBD2	TRBV5-4	CASSRRASGGPYNEQFF
TRBD2	TRBV5-1	CASSLASIAGDGEQFF